The entry below describes one TCR beta chain. The antigen is not known. The CDR3 consists of 14 residues. V was cut by 3 bases and J by 0 bases, with 7 bases left in between. From germline, CDR1 is SGDLS and CDR2 YYNGEE. This entry comes from a study of cytomegalovirus exposure and HLA in healthy donors. This PCR relied on a set of 60 Vbeta primers and 13 Jbeta primers. TCRdb keeps only in-frame clones here, not all; method: immunoSEQ multiplex PCR. The table shows roughly 160,000 clones, with around three quarters occurring only once. Each of the donors was a healthy bone marrow donor. General study points: In vitro assays verified that a few CMV-associated chains recognized CMV antigens specifically. Roughly uniform sequencing depth across donors was assumed, possibly incorrectly. A link between a missense DCLRE1C variant and TCR beta V- and J-gene trimming emerged from a later analysis.

This TCR was recovered from a woman aged 30 to 39 in good health and CMV-seronegative. The chain combines TRBV9 with TRBJ1-3, with a possible D match to TRBD1 (6 bases). The sequencing sample was made of PBMCs. This CDR3 is CASSAGVSGNTIYF. The CDR3 DNA sequence: TGTGCCAGCAGCGCAGGGGTCTCTGGAAACACCATATATTTT.